This section outlines one T cell receptor (beta chain) sequence together with its context. Antigen specificity is unknown. The data originate from a study of vaccination and CD4 T cells after COVID-19. Stated treatment: approximately 9-day PBMC culture with coronavirus spike peptide pools or control peptides (ViraFEST assay). Trimming pared 5 bases from V and 2 bases from J, leaving 18 bases between. Germline lookup yields CDR1 ENHRY and CDR2 SYGVKD. The CDR3 extends over 17 amino acids. Researchers used the Oncomine TCR Beta short-read assay to sequence DNA from cultured CD4+ T cells. Via MiXCR, TCRdb re-called the PCR reads, giving one row per CDR3 protein. The table lists some 15,000 distinct CDR3 sequences, approximately 61% of them singletons.

The sequence derives from a human donor who had recovered from COVID-19. The sample consisted of CD4+ T cells from blood, cultured in vitro. This rearrangement joins TRBV10-3 to TRBJ2-2; D ambiguous. CDR3 sequence (DNA): TGTGCCATCAGTAGTGTTGTCCGACTGATAAACACCGGGGAGCTGTTTTTT. Amino acid sequence: CAISSVVRLINTGELFF.